Below, one T cell receptor (beta chain) is given with its context. Per the original methods: The authors estimated nucleated cell counts from reference gene primer amplification. Some clones are missing from TCRdb's copy, which holds only in-frame ones; the method was immunoSEQ multiplex PCR. That table furnishes V, J and clone size, whereas the DNA furnished D and trimming. The repertoire holds roughly 180,000 clones, about four fifths seen once, with 3.6% in the top ten. The entry originates in a study of blood T cell repertoires in COVID-19. Clinical history as reported by participants underpinned cohort assignment. Input material: PBMCs or T cells enriched from blood (not recorded which). The clonotype comes from a woman between 50 and 59 years old in a cohort exposed to, infected with or recovered from COVID-19 (not recorded which).

The CDR3 here is CASSFGPDRALYNEQFF. The CDR3 DNA reads TGTGCCAGCAGCTTCGGCCCCGACAGGGCCCTTTACAATGAGCAGTTCTTC. The chain couples TRBV11-2 to TRBJ2-1; 7 positions agree with TRBD1. V trimming: 3 bases; J trimming: 4 bases; junction bases outside the gene matches: 12. The CDR3 spans 17 residues. Germline lookup yields CDR1 SGHAT and CDR2 FQNNGV.